Below, 24 T cell receptor beta chains from the same sample are listed, as sequenced in a study of blood T cells in healthy people across ages. A second PCR, run for roughly 7 to 11 cycles, used a sample-barcoded 5' primer plus a J-beta primer mix. MiXCR was run by TCRdb on the 5' RACE reads, yielding one entry per CDR3 protein. This table holds 650,000 or so distinct CDR3 sequences, under 65% found once. The material sequenced was blood. These receptors were obtained from a woman of 80 years or more in good health.

On this clonotype: Since a much larger clone is just one base distant, this may be a read error. This chain connects TRBV28 to TRBJ2-7, with 7 bases that match TRBD2. This CDR3 has 14 amino acids. Germline CDR1 MDHEN, CDR2 SYDVKM. V lost 2 bases, J lost 7 bases, and 8 bases stayed unmatched. CDR3: CASSLGLVYNEQYF. CDR3 sequence (DNA): TGTGCCAGCAGTTTAGGACTAGTCTACAATGAGCAGTACTTC.

The J gene is TRBJ1-3, the V gene TRBV29-1; TRBD1 matches at 8 bases. Germline CDR1 and CDR2: SQVTM and ANQGSEA. The V gene end was trimmed by 7 bases and the J gene end by 2 bases; junction bases not matched to a gene: 4. This CDR3 is 13 amino acids long. In DNA form, the CDR3 reads TGCAGCGGGGTGACAGGGGCTGGAAACACCATATATTTT. It is translated as CSGVTGAGNTIYF.

This clonotype came up a few times. This rearrangement joins TRBV5-1 to TRBJ2-3; TRBD2 is a possible D gene (6 bases). V was trimmed by 4 bases and J by 0 bases, leaving 9 bases between them. Germline-derived CDR1 and CDR2 are SGHRS and YFSETQ. The CDR3 has 14 amino acids. The CDR3 spells CASSAGKSTDTQYF. CDR3 DNA: TGCGCCAGCAGCGCGGGGAAGAGCACAGATACGCAGTATTTT.

The gene calls are TRBV6-5 and TRBJ1-2; D gene uncertain. V lost 0 bases, J lost 2 bases, and 10 bases lay in between. The CDR3 is made up of 15 amino acids. Per germline, CDR1 MNHEY and CDR2 SVGAGI. CDR3 nucleotides: TGTGCCAGCAGTTACTCTAGAATCCGAAACTATGGCTACACCTTC. This sequence encodes CASSYSRIRNYGYTF.

This clonotype was picked up one time. This chain joins TRBV3-1 and TRBJ1-2; 7 bases map to TRBD1. Germline V CDR1 and CDR2: LGHDT, YNNKEL (reference sequence). There are 14 residues in the CDR3. The trim removed 4 bases at V and 7 bases at J, leaving 9 bases unmatched. The CDR3 spells CASSLGQSLGGYTF. CDR3 coding DNA: TGTGCCAGCAGCCTGGGACAGTCCTTGGGTGGCTACACCTTC. Looking up the rest from reference TRBV3-1 and TRBJ1-2 gives the full variable domain: DTAVSQTPKYLVTQMGNDKSIKCEQNLGHDTMYWYKQDSKKFLKIMFSYNNKELIINETVPNRFSPKSPDKAHLNLHINSLELGDSAVYFCASSLGQSLGGYTFGSGTRLTVV.

V is TRBV3-1 and J is TRBJ2-3; D may be TRBD2 (6 bases). This CDR3 has 14 residues. Germline V CDR1 and CDR2: LGHDT, YNNKEL (reference sequence). The V end lost 0 bases, the J end lost 4 bases, and 8 bases lay between the germline ends. The CDR3 spells CASSQEAGPDTQYF. CDR3 DNA sequence: TGTGCCAGCAGCCAAGAAGCGGGCCCAGATACGCAGTATTTT.

The rearrangement links TRBV5-6 to TRBJ1-2; tentative D call: TRBD1 (5 bases). CDR1 and CDR2 from the germline V gene are SGHDT and YYEEEE. The CDR3 loop spans 14 amino acids. Trimming removed 3 bases at V and 7 bases at J, with 16 bases between. The CDR3 nucleotides read TGTGCCAGCAGCTCCCCGTGGTGGGGCTGTGGCTACACCTTC. Translated, it gives CASSSPWWGCGYTF.

This clonotype has only a few counts. The gene calls are TRBV4-1 and TRBJ2-3, with TRBD2 matching 12 bases. J gave up 6 bases and V 3 bases, and 10 bases lay outside the gene matches. The CDR3 is 17 residues long. Germline values: CDR1 MGHRA, CDR2 YSYEKL. The CDR3 bases are TGCGCCAGCAGCCAGGATTCTACTAGCGGGAGGCCCGATACGCAGTATTTT. Its translation: CASSQDSTSGRPDTQYF.

About this clonotype: Possible read error: a much larger clone is one base away. DNA of the CDR3: TGCGCCAGCAGCTTGGCCACCGGGCAGGGAATCGCCAATGAGCAGTACTTC. This translates into CASSLATGQGIANEQYF. V is TRBV5-1 and J is TRBJ2-7; D perhaps matches TRBD1 (5 bases). Trimming stripped 0 bases from V and 7 bases from J, with 23 bases between. Germline values: CDR1 SGHRS, CDR2 YFSETQ. The CDR3 spans 17 residues.

Turning to this clonotype: This may stem from a read error, because a much larger clone lies one nucleotide away. V gene TRBV12-3 or TRBV12-4 combines with J gene TRBJ2-3, with D unresolved. This CDR3 is built from 15 residues. CDR3 DNA sequence: TGTGCCGGCAGTCCAGCTGGGCCACTCACAGATACGCAGTATTTT. It codes for CAGSPAGPLTDTQYF.

About this clonotype itself: A much larger clone is a single base away; this may be a read error. The chain joins TRBV28 to TRBJ2-1; D is ambiguous. CDR1 and CDR2 from the germline V gene are MDHEN and SYDVKM. Deletions cut 4 bases from V and 8 bases from J, with 9 bases between. The CDR3 extends over 12 amino acids. CDR3 in amino acids: CASSSLWDEQFF. In DNA form, the CDR3 reads TGTGCCAGCAGTTCCCTCTGGGATGAGCAGTTCTTC. Combining the CDR3 with reference TRBV28 and TRBJ2-1 gives the whole variable domain DVKVTQSSRYLVKRTGEKVFLECVQDMDHENMFWYRQDPGLGLRLIYFSYDVKMKEKGDIPEGYSVSREKKERFSLILESASTNQTSMYLCASSSLWDEQFFGPGTRLTVL.

This clonotype appeared many times. This chain joins TRBV5-1 and TRBJ1-6; D unclear. Trimming took off 0 bases at V and 13 bases at J, with 17 bases between the two ends. The CDR3 extends over 15 amino acids. Germline values: CDR1 SGHRS, CDR2 YFSETQ. The CDR3 spells CASSLDPGGPLPLHF. The CDR3 DNA sequence: TGCGCCAGCAGCTTGGACCCGGGCGGCCCCTTGCCCCTCCACTTT.

This clonotype appeared a few times. J is TRBJ2-5 and V is TRBV7-2; 9 nucleotides agree with TRBD2. From germline, CDR1 is SGHTA and CDR2 FQGNSA. The CDR3 is made up of 14 amino acids. V lost 4 bases, J lost 5 bases, and 5 bases stayed unmatched. CDR3 amino acids: CASSYQRGAETQYF. In DNA form, the CDR3 reads TGTGCCAGCAGCTACCAGCGGGGGGCGGAGACCCAGTACTTC.

The rearrangement joins TRBV3-1 to TRBJ2-6; D call uncertain. The CDR3 covers 17 residues. Germline CDR1 and CDR2: LGHDT and YNNKEL (reference sequence). The V gene lost 4 bases and the J gene lost 0 bases, with 13 bases spanning the gap. CDR3 loop: CASSLKGLPSGANVLTF. The CDR3 bases are TGTGCCAGCAGCCTAAAAGGCCTCCCCTCTGGGGCCAACGTCCTGACTTTC.

This clonotype came up a few times. V usage is TRBV5-1 and J usage is TRBJ2-2; 9 nucleotides line up with TRBD1. Germline trimming cut 4 bases from V and 6 bases from J; bases unmatched to any gene: 10. Per germline, CDR1 SGHRS and CDR2 YFSETQ. This CDR3 contains 16 residues. In nucleotides, the CDR3 is TGCGCCAGCAGCACTGTCGGGACAGGGTTCGCCGGGGAGCTGTTTTTT. This translates into CASSTVGTGFAGELFF.

V usage is TRBV7-3 and J usage is TRBJ2-5, with TRBD2 as a possible D gene (5 bases). Trimming pared 5 bases from V and 2 bases from J, leaving 12 bases between. Germline CDR1 and CDR2: SGHTA and FQGTGA. This CDR3 is 14 amino acids long. CDR3 in amino acids: CASSVDSTQETQYF. The CDR3 DNA is TGTGCCAGCAGCGTGGACTCGACGCAAGAGACCCAGTACTTC.

This chain uses TRBV12-3 or TRBV12-4 with TRBJ2-5, with D perhaps TRBD1 (5 bases). V lost 2 bases to trimming and J lost 5 bases, with 15 bases between them. CDR3 length equals 15 residues. CDR3 sequence: CASSLRVRESETQYF. CDR3 nucleotide sequence: TGTGCCAGCAGTTTAAGGGTCAGGGAATCGGAGACCCAGTACTTC.

V usage is TRBV27 and J usage is TRBJ2-7; no reliable D call. CDR3 size: 14 residues. Deletions cut 3 bases from V and 3 bases from J, with 12 bases between. CDR1 and CDR2 (germline): MNHEY, SMNVEV (reference sequence). CDR3 sequence: CASSFFSGNYEQYF. CDR3 nucleotides: TGTGCCAGCAGTTTTTTTTCAGGCAACTACGAGCAGTACTTC.

The chain is built from TRBV2 and TRBJ1-5, with 11 bases identical to TRBD1. Germline V lookup: CDR1 SNHLY, CDR2 FYNNEI. The CDR3 sequence is 14 residues long. V dropped 6 bases and J dropped 7; count of bases not matched to a gene: 5. The CDR3 sequence: CASSGQGARQPQHF. The CDR3 region has the DNA TGTGCCAGCAGCGGACAGGGGGCTCGGCAGCCCCAGCATTTT.

A note on this clonotype: A much larger clone sits a single nucleotide away, making a read error possible. The chain carries TRBV12-3 or TRBV12-4 and TRBJ1-2; D is perhaps TRBD1 (6 bases). This CDR3 is 12 amino acids long. The CDR3 DNA follows: TGTGCCACCTTGGACAGAGCGGGTGGCCACACCTTC. It encodes CATLDRAGGHTF.

The rearrangement uses TRBV7-3 and TRBJ2-2; D gene uncertain. V lost 1 base and J 10 bases, leaving 10 bases between the germline ends. Germline values: CDR1 SGHTA, CDR2 FQGTGA. CDR3 length: 13 amino acids. In DNA form, the CDR3 reads TGTGCCAGCAGCTTAAATCCGGGTTCGGAGCTGTTTTTT. The encoded protein is CASSLNPGSELFF. The variable domain in full, with the rest retrieved from reference TRBV7-3 and TRBJ2-2, is GAGVSQTPSNKVTEKGKYVELRCDPISGHTALYWYRQSLGQGPEFLIYFQGTGAADDSGLPNDRFFAVRPEGSVSTLKIQRTERGDSAVYLCASSLNPGSELFFGEGSRLTVL.

This chain uses TRBV11-2 with TRBJ2-4, with D perhaps TRBD1 or TRBD2 (5 bases each). Looked up from germline, CDR1 is SGHAT and CDR2 is FQNNGV. V lost 5 bases and J 6 bases, leaving 14 bases between the germline ends. The CDR3 totals 14 residues. The DNA for the CDR3 is TGTGCCAGCAGCGCTCCAGGGACCGGAAACATTCAGTACTTC. The encoded protein is CASSAPGTGNIQYF. The whole variable domain, remainder taken from reference TRBV11-2 and TRBJ2-4, is EAGVAQSPRYKIIEKRQSVAFWCNPISGHATLYWYQQILGQGPKLLIQFQNNGVVDDSQLPKDRFSAERLKGVDSTLKIQPAKLEDSAVYLCASSAPGTGNIQYFGAGTRLSVL.

The V gene is TRBV30, the J gene TRBJ2-7, with D maybe TRBD1 (5 bases). The V and J ends lost 8 bases and 0 bases respectively, with 17 bases between them. CDR1 and CDR2 from the germline V gene are GTSNPN and SVGIG (reference sequence). This CDR3 has 14 residues. The CDR3: CAGAERRSSYEQYF. The CDR3, as DNA: TGTGCCGGGGCCGAGAGACGGAGCTCCTACGAGCAGTACTTC.

The genes are TRBV5-1 and TRBJ2-7; possible D gene TRBD1, 6 bases. Germline CDR1 and CDR2: SGHRS and YFSETQ. The CDR3 is 14 residues long. The V and J ends lost 0 bases and 4 bases respectively, with 11 bases between them. CDR3 region: CASSLGQAFYEQYF. The CDR3 nucleotides read TGCGCCAGCAGCTTGGGACAGGCATTTTACGAGCAGTACTTC.